The clone carrying this TCR beta chain appeared many times. CDR1 LGHDT and CDR2 YNNKEL come from the germline V gene (reference sequence). With 6 bases clipped from V and 5 bases from J, the junction kept 9 bases outside the gene matches. This CDR3 has 14 amino acids. This specimen comes from a study of blood T cells in healthy people across ages. Sample-barcoded 5' priming and a J-beta primer mix drove a second PCR of about 6 to 12 cycles. TCRdb ran MiXCR on the 5' RACE reads and lists one entry per CDR3 protein. The profile shows 700,000 or so distinct CDR3 sequences, around 43% of them singletons. The receptor was isolated from a man older than 75 in good health. Sequenced material: blood. The gene calls are TRBV3-1 and TRBJ1-2; TRBD1 matches 7 bases. CDR3 DNA sequence: TGTGCCAGCAGACCGGGACAGCGACCATATGGCTACACCTTC. Protein sequence: CASRPGQRPYGYTF. Variable domain in full (rest from reference TRBV3-1 and TRBJ1-2): DTAVSQTPKYLVTQMGNDKSIKCEQNLGHDTMYWYKQDSKKFLKIMFSYNNKELIINETVPNRFSPKSPDKAHLNLHINSLELGDSAVYFCASRPGQRPYGYTFGSGTRLTVV.